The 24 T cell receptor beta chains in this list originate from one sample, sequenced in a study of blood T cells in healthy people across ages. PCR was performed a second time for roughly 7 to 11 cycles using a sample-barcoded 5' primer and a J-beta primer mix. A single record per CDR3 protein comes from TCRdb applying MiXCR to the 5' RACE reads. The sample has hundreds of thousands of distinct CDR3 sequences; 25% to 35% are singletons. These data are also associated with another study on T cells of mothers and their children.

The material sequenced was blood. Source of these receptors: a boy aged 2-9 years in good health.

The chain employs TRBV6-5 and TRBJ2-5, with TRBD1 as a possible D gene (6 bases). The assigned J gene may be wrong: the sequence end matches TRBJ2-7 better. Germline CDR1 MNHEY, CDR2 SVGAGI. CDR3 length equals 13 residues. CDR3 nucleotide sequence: TGTGCCAGCGGACCCGCAGGGGCTCTCGAGCAGTACTTC. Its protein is CASGPAGALEQYF.

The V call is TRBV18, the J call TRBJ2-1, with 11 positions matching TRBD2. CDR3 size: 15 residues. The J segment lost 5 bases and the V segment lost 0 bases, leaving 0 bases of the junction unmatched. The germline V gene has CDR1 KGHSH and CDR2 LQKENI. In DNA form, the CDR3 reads TGTGCCAGCTCACCACCGACTAGCGGGGACAATGAGCAGTTCTTC. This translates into CASSPPTSGDNEQFF.

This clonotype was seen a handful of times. The CDR3 DNA reads as TGCAGTGCTTCTCCAGCGGGGTCCTACAATGAGCAGTTCTTC. Translation: CSASPAGSYNEQFF. The V call is TRBV20-1, the J call TRBJ2-1; 7 positions match TRBD2. There are 14 residues in the CDR3. Germline trimming cut 5 bases from V and 1 base from J; bases unmatched to any gene: 5. The germline V gene encodes CDR1 DFQATT and CDR2 SNEGSKA (reference sequence).

The CDR3 DNA follows: TGTGCCAGCAGCTTAGTCCGACTAGCGGGTGGAGAGACCCAGTACTTC. Translated, it gives CASSLVRLAGGETQYF. The chain uses TRBV11-2 and TRBJ2-5, with 10 bases identical to TRBD2. The CDR3 loop spans 16 amino acids. Losses at the gene ends were 1 base for V and 4 bases for J; bases not matched to a gene: 6. In germline, CDR1 is SGHAT, CDR2 FQNNGV.

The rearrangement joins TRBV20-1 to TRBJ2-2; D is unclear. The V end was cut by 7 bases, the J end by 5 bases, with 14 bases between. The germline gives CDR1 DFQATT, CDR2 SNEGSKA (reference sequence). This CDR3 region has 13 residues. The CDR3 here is CSVENWGTGELFF. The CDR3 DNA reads TGCAGTGTAGAGAACTGGGGAACCGGGGAGCTGTTTTTT.

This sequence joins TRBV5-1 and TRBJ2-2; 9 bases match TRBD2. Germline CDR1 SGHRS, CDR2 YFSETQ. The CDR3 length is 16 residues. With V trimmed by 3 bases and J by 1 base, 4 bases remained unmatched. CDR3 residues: CASSSRLAENTGELFF. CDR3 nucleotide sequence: TGCGCCAGCAGCTCCCGACTAGCGGAGAACACCGGGGAGCTGTTTTTT.

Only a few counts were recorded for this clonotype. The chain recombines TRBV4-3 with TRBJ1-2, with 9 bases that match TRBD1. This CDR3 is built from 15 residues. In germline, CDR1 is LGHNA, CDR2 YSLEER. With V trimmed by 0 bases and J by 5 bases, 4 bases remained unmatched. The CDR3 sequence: CASSQDWTGDYGYTF. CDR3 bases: TGCGCCAGCAGCCAAGATTGGACAGGGGATTATGGCTACACCTTC.

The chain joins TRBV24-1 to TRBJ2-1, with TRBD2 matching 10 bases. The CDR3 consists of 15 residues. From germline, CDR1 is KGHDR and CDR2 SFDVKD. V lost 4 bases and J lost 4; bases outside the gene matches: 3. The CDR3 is CATSESGRGYNEQFF. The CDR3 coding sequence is TGTGCCACCAGTGAGAGCGGGAGGGGGTACAATGAGCAGTTCTTC.

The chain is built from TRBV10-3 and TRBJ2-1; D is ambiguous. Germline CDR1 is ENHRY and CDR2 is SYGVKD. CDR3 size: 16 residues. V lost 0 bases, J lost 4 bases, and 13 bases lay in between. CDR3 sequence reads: CAISESGGGLYNEQFF. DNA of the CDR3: TGTGCCATCAGTGAGTCCGGCGGTGGCCTATACAATGAGCAGTTCTTC.

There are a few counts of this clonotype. CDR3 coding DNA: TGTGCCAGCAGCGTAGAAGGAGTTGAGCAGTTCTTC. Its protein is CASSVEGVEQFF. V and J are TRBV9 and TRBJ2-1; D is ambiguous. The germline V and J ends were trimmed by 0 bases and 9 bases, with 7 bases remaining between them. Germline V gene data show CDR1 as SGDLS and CDR2 as YYNGEE. The CDR3 spans 12 residues.

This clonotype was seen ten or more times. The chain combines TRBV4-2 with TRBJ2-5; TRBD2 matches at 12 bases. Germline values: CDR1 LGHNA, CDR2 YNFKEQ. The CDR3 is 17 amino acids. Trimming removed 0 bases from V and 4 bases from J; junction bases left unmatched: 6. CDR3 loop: CASSQDGTSGGRETQYF. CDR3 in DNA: TGTGCCAGCAGCCAAGATGGAACTAGCGGGGGGCGAGAGACCCAGTACTTC.

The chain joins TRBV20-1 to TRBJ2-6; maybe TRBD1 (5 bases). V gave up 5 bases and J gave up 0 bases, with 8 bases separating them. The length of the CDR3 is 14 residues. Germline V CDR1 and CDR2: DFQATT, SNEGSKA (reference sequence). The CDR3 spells CSAPDSSGANVLTF. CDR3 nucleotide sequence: TGCAGTGCTCCCGACAGCTCTGGGGCCAACGTCCTGACTTTC.

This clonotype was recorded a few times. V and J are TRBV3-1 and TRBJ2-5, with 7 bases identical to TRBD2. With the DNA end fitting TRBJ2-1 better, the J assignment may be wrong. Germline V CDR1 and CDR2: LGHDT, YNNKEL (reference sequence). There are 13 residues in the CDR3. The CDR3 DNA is TGTGCCAGCAGCTACGGGGAGGGGACTGAGCAGTTCTTC. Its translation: CASSYGEGTEQFF.

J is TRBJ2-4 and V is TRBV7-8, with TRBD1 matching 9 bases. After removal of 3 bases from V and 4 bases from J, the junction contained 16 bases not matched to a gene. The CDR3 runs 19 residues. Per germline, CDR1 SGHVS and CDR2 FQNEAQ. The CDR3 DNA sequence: TGTGCCAGCAGCTTTGGCCCCCTAATTCCAGACAGGGGGAAAAACATTCAGTACTTC. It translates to CASSFGPLIPDRGKNIQYF.

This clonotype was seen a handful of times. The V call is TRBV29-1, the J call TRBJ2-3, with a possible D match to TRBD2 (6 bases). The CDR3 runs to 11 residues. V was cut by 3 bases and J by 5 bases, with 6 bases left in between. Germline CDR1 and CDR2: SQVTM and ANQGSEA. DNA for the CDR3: TGCAGCGTTGATAGCGGAGATACGCAGTATTTT. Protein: CSVDSGDTQYF.

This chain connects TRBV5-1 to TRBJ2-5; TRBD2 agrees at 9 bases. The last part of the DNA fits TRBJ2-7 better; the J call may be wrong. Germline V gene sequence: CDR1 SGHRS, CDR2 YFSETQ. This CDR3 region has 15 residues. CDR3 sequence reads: CASSLGTSAGYEQYF. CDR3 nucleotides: TGCGCCAGCAGCTTGGGGACTAGCGCGGGCTACGAGCAGTACTTC.

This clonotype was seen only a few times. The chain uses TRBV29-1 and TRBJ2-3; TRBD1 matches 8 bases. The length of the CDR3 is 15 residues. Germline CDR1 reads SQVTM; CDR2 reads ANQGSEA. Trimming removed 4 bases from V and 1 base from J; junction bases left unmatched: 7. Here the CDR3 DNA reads TGCAGCGTTGCCCCCCCCAGGGGGCGCACAGATACGCAGTATTTT. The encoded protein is CSVAPPRGRTDTQYF.

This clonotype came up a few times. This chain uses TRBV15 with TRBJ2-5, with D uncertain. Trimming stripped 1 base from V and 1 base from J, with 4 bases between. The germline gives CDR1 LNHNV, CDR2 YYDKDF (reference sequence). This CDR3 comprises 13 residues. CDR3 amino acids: CATSRVAQETQYF. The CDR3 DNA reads TGTGCCACCAGCAGAGTAGCCCAAGAGACCCAGTACTTC.

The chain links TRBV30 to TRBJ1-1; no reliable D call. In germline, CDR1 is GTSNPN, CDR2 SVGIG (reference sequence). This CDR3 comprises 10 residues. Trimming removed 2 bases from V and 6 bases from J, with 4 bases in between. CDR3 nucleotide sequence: TGTGCCTGGAGTCGCCCTGAAGCTTTCTTT. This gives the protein CAWSRPEAFF.

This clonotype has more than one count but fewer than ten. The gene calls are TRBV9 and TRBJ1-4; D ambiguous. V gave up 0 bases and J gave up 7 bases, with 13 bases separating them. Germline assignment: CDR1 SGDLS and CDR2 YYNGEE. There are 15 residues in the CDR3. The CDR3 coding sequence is TGTGCCAGCAGCGTAGGAGGAGGGTCGGGTGAAAAACTGTTTTTT. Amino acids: CASSVGGGSGEKLFF.

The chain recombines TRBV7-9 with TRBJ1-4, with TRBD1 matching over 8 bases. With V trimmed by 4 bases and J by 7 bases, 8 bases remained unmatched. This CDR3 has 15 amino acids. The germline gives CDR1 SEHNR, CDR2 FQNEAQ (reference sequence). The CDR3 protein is CASSSGQGFSEKLFF. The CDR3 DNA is TGTGCCAGCAGCTCCGGACAGGGCTTTAGTGAAAAACTGTTTTTT.

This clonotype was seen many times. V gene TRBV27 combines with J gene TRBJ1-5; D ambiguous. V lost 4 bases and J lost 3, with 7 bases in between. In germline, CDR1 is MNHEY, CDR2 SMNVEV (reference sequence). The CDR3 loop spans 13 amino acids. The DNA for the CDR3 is TGTGCCAGCAGTTCCGGTTACAATCAGCCCCAGCATTTT. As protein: CASSSGYNQPQHF.

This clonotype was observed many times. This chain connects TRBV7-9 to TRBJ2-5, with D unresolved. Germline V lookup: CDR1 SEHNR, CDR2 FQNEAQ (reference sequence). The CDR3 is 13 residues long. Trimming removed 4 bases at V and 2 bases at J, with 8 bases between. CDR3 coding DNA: TGTGCCAGCAGCTCGGCATCACAAGAGACCCAGTACTTC. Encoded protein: CASSSASQETQYF.

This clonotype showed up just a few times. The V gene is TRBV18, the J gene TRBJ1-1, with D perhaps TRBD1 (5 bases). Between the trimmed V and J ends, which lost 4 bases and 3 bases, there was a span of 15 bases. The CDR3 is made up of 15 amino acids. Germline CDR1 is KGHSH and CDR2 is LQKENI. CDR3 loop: CASSLGSGGDTEAFF. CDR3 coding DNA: TGTGCCAGCTCACTGGGATCAGGAGGGGACACTGAAGCTTTCTTT.